This T cell receptor (beta chain) is drawn from a study of control samples from healthy donors and cancer patients. The protocol was immunoSEQ multiplex PCR, while the TCRdb copy is restricted to in-frame clones and leaves out a portion. The sample yields 60,000 to 75,000 clones, about 83% seen once. The CDR3 consists of 17 residues. Germline V gives CDR1 SGHTA, CDR2 FQGNSA. V shed 5 bases and J shed 6 bases, with 23 bases lying between them. The chain links TRBV7-2 to TRBJ2-4, with D maybe TRBD2 (6 bases). Sequencing was carried out using blood. The clonotype was recovered from a man aged 60 to 75 in good health. This CDR3 is CASSPIRGGASGNIQYF. For the CDR3, the DNA is TGTGCCAGCAGCCCGATAAGGGGCGGGGCCTCCGGAAACATTCAGTACTTC.